Included here is one T cell receptor beta chain sequence, with context. Its antigen is currently unknown. These data come from a study of T cell responses to AZD1222 COVID-19 vaccine. Study findings and constraints: Vaccination with two AZD1222 doses was followed by a rise in Spike-specific TCR breadth and depth. Clonal diversity was possibly underestimated; the donors were predominantly white British and more often female. Recipients of AZD1222 seropositive at baseline numbered only 5 or 6. Dominant CD4 TCR responses targeted spike regions 160-218 and 743-854.

Sequencing used immunoSEQ multiplex PCR; TCRdb keeps in-frame clones, though not all of them. This table holds 75,000 to 100,000 clones, roughly 89% found once. This CDR3 contains 15 residues. Per the germline V gene, CDR1 is ENHRY and CDR2 is SYGVKD. Trimming left V 3 bases short and J 9 bases short, with 18 bases between. The chain couples TRBV10-3 to TRBJ1-3; perhaps TRBD1 as D (5 bases). The receptor comes from an adult in good health. Source: peripheral blood, taken on day 0 of AZD1222 vaccination. In DNA form, the CDR3 reads TGTGCCATCAGTGACATGGGAGGAAGGGGCAGCACCATATATTTT. Translated: CAISDMGGRGSTIYF.